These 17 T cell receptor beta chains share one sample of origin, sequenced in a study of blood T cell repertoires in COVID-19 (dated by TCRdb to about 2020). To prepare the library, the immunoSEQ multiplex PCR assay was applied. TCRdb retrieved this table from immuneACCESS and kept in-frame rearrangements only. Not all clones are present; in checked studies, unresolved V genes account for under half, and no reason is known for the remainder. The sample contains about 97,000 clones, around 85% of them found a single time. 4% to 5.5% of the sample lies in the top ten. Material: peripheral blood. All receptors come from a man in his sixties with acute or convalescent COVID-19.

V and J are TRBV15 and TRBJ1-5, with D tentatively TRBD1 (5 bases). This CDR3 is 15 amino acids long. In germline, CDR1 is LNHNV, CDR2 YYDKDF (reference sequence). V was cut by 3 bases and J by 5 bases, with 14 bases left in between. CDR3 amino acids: CATSREGRGDQPQHF. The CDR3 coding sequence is TGTGCCACCAGCAGGGAGGGACGAGGGGATCAGCCCCAGCATTTT.

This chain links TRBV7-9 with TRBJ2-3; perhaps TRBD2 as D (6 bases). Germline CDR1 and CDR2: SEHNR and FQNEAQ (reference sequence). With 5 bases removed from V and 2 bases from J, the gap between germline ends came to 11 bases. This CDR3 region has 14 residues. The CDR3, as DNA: TGTGCCAGCAGCATCCGGGACTTCACAGATACGCAGTATTTT. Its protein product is CASSIRDFTDTQYF.

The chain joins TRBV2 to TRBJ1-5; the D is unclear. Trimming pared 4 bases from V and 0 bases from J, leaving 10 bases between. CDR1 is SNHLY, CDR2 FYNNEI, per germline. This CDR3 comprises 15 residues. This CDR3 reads CASSGQVSSNQPQHF. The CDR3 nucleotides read TGTGCCAGCAGTGGGCAGGTTTCTAGCAATCAGCCCCAGCATTTT.

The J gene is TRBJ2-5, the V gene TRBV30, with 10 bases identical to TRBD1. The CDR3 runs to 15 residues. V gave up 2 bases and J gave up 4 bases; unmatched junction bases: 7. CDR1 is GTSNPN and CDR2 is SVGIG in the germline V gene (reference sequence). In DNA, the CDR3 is TGTGCCTGGAGTTCCCCGGGACAGGGGCGAGAGACCCAGTACTTC. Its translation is CAWSSPGQGRETQYF.

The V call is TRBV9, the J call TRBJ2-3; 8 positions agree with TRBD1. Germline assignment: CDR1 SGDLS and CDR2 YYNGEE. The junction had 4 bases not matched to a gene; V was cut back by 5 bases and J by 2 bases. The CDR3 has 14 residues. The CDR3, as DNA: TGTGCCAGCAGAGGACAGGGCAACACAGATACGCAGTATTTT. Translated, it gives CASRGQGNTDTQYF.

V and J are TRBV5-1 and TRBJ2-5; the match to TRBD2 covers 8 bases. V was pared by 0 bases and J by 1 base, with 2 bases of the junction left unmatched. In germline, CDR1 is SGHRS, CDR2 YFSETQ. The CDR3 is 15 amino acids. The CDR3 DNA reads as TGCGCCAGCAGCTTGGGTAGCGGGGTCCAAGAGACCCAGTACTTC. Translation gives CASSLGSGVQETQYF.

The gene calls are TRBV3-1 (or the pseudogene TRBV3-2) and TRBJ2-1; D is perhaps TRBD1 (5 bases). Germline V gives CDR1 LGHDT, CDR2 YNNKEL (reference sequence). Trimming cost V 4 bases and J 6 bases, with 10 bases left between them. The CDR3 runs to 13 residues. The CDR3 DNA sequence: TGTGCCAGCAGCCTCGACAGAGTCAATGAGCAGTTCTTC. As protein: CASSLDRVNEQFF.

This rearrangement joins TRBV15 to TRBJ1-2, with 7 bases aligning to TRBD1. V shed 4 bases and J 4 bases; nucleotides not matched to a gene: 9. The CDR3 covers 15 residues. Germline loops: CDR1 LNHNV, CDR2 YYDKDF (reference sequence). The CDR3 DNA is TGTGCCACCAGCAAAAGTTCAGGGGGAGGCTATGGCTACACCTTC. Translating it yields CATSKSSGGGYGYTF.

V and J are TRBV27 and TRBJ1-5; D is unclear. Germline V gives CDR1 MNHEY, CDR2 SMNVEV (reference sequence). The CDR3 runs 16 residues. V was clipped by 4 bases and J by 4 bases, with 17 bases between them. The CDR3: CASSSFYSLDNQPQHF. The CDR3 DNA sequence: TGTGCCAGCAGTTCGTTCTACAGCCTCGATAATCAGCCCCAGCATTTT.

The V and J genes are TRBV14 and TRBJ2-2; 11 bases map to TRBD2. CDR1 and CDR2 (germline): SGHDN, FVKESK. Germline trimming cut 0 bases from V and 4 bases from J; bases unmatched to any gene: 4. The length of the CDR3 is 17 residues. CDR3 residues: CASSQELAGAGTGELFF. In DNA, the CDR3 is TGTGCCAGCAGCCAAGAACTAGCGGGAGCGGGCACCGGGGAGCTGTTTTTT.

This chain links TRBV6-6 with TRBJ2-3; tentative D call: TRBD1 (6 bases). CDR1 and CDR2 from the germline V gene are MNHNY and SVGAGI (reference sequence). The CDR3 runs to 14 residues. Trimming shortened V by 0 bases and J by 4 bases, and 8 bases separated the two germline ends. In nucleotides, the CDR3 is TGTGCCAGCAGTTACTCTGCAGGGGCAGATACGCAGTATTTT. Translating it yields CASSYSAGADTQYF.

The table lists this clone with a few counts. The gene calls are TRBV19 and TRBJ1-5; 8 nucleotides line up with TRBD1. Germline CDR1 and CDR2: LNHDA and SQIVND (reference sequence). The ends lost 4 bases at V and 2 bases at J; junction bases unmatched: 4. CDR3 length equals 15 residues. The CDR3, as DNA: TGTGCCAGTAGTACCCTGACAGGGGGCAATCAGCCCCAGCATTTT. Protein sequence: CASSTLTGGNQPQHF.

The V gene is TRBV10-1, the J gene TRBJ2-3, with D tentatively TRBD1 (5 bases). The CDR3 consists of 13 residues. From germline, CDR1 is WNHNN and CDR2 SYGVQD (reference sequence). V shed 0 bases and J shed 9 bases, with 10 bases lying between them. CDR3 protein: CASSESAGWTQYF. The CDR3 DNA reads TGCGCCAGCAGTGAGTCTGCAGGGTGGACGCAGTATTTT.

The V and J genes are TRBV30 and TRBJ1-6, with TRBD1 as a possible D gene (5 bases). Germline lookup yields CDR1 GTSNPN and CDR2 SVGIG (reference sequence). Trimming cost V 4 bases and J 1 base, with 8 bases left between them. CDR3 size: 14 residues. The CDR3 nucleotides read TGTGCCTGGAACGGGGGTTCCTATAATTCACCCCTCCACTTT. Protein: CAWNGGSYNSPLHF.

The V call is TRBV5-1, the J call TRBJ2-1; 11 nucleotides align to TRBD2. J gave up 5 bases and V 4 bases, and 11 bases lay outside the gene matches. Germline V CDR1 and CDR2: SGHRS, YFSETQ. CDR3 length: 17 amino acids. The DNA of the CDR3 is TGCGCCAGCAGCCCAGGGACTAGCGGAGGAGGGGACAATGAGCAGTTCTTC. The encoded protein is CASSPGTSGGGDNEQFF.

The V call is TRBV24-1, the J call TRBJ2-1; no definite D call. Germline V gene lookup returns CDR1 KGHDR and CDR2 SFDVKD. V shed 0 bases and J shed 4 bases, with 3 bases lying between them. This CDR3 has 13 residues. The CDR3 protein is CATSDLRYNEQFF. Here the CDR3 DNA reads TGTGCCACCAGTGATTTGCGGTACAATGAGCAGTTCTTC.

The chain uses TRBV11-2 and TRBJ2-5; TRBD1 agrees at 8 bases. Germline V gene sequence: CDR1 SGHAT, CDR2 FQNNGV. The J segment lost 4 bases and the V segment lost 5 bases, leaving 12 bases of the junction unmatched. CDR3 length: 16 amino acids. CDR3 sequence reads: CASSQRGTGHPETQYF. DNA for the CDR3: TGTGCCAGCAGCCAAAGAGGGACAGGCCACCCAGAGACCCAGTACTTC.